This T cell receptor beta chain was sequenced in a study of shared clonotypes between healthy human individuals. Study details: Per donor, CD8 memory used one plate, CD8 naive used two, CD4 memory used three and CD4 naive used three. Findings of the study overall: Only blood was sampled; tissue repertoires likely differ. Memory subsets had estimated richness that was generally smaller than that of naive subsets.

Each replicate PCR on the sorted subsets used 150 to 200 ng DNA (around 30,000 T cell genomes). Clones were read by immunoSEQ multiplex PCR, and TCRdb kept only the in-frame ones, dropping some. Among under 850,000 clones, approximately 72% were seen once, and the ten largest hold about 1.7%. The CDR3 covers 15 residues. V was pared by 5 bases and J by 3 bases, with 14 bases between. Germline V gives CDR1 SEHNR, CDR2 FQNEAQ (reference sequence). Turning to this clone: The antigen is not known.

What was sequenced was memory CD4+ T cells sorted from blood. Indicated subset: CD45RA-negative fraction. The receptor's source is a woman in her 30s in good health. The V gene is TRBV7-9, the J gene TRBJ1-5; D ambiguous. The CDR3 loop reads CASSPERFLNQPQHF. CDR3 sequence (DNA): TGTGCCAGCAGCCCAGAAAGGTTTCTCAATCAGCCCCAGCATTTT.